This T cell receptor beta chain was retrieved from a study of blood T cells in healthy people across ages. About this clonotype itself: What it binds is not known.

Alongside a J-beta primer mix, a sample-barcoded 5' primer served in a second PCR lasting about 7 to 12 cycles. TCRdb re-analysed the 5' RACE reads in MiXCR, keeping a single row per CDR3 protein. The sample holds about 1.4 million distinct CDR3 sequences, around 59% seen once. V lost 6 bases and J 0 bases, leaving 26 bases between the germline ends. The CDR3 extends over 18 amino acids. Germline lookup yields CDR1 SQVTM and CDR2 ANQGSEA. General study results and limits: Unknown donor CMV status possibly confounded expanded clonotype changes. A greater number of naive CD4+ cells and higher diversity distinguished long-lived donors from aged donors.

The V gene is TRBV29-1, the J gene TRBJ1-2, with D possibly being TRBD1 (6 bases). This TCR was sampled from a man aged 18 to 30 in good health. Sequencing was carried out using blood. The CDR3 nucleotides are TGCAGCGTCGCGTTATTATGGACAGCTTTAGGGTCTAACTATGGCTACACCTTC. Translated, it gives CSVALLWTALGSNYGYTF.